One and the same sample provided the 13 T cell receptor beta chains below, sequenced in a study of T cell responses to AZD1222 COVID-19 vaccine. Clones were read by immunoSEQ multiplex PCR, and TCRdb kept only the in-frame ones, dropping some. The sample yields 200,000 or so clones, almost 95% seen once. The material sequenced was peripheral blood, taken on day 0 of AZD1222 vaccination. Receptors originate from an adult in good health.

In its sample, this clone was seen once. This rearrangement joins TRBV2 to TRBJ2-2, with TRBD1 identical over 7 bases. The CDR3 sequence is 15 residues long. CDR1 is SNHLY and CDR2 is FYNNEI in the germline V gene. The V and J ends lost 5 bases and 6 bases, in that order; junction bases with no gene match: 9. CDR3 sequence reads: CASSLNRGGAGELFF. CDR3 sequence (DNA): TGTGCCAGCAGTTTAAACAGGGGTGGGGCCGGGGAGCTGTTTTTT.

This chain connects TRBV24-1 to TRBJ2-1; 8 bases agree with TRBD2. After removal of 9 bases from V and 0 bases from J, the junction contained 12 bases not matched to a gene. The CDR3 contains 17 residues. CDR1 is KGHDR and CDR2 is SFDVKD in the germline V gene. CDR3 in amino acids: CATSWSRGRSSYNEQFF. In nucleotides, the CDR3 is TGTGCCACCTCATGGAGTCGCGGGAGGAGCTCCTACAATGAGCAGTTCTTC.

The CDR3, as DNA: TGTGCCAGCAGTTACTCGTCAGGGGATGCTGAAGCTTTCTTT. Its protein product is CASSYSSGDAEAFF. This chain links TRBV6-5 with TRBJ1-1; perhaps TRBD1 as D (6 bases). The CDR3 is made up of 14 amino acids. Germline V gene data show CDR1 as MNHEY and CDR2 as SVGAGI. The ends were cut back, 0 bases at V and 6 bases at J, with 11 bases in the middle.

The rearrangement links TRBV19 to TRBJ2-2; 9 bases agree with TRBD1. CDR3 length: 18 residues. With 2 bases clipped from V and 2 bases from J, the junction kept 9 bases outside the gene matches. CDR1 LNHDA and CDR2 SQIVND come from the germline V gene (reference sequence). As DNA, the CDR3 is TGTGCCAGTAGTATAAGGAGTCGGACAGGGGTCAACACCGGGGAGCTGTTTTTT. Amino acid sequence: CASSIRSRTGVNTGELFF.

The chain is built from TRBV2 and TRBJ2-2; no clear D gene. The germline CDR1 and CDR2 sequences are SNHLY and FYNNEI. This CDR3 spans 12 amino acids. V was shortened by 8 bases and J by 5 bases, with 9 bases between the two germline ends. In nucleotides, the CDR3 is TGTGCCAGCCGTATACGGACCGGGGAGCTGTTTTTT. It is translated as CASRIRTGELFF.

The V gene is TRBV14, the J gene TRBJ2-7; 7 nucleotides line up with TRBD1. The CDR3 is made up of 16 amino acids. The ends lost 1 base at V and 4 bases at J; junction bases unmatched: 10. Germline assignment: CDR1 SGHDN and CDR2 FVKESK. As DNA, the CDR3 is TGTGCCAGCAGCCAAGCACCGAGAGGGGGCAGGTACGAGCAGTACTTC. Its translation: CASSQAPRGGRYEQYF.

The CDR3 is CASSVGGTGGYEQYF. The CDR3 region has the DNA TGTGCCAGCAGCGTAGGAGGGACAGGGGGTTACGAGCAGTACTTC. This chain uses TRBV9 with TRBJ2-7, with 11 bases matching TRBD1. This CDR3 has 15 residues. The junction had 3 bases not matched to a gene; V was cut back by 0 bases and J by 4 bases. Germline V lookup: CDR1 SGDLS, CDR2 YYNGEE.

The chain is built from TRBV28 and TRBJ2-7; no clear D gene. Germline loops: CDR1 MDHEN, CDR2 SYDVKM. The CDR3 loop spans 13 amino acids. V was pared by 5 bases and J by 5 bases, with 13 bases between. As DNA, the CDR3 is TGTGCCAGCAGTCCTAGTTTGATCAACGAGCAGTACTTC. Translated: CASSPSLINEQYF.

CDR3 nucleotides: TGTGCCAGCAGCCCTGTTCTCGCAGGCAACACTGAAGCTTTCTTT. Its protein is CASSPVLAGNTEAFF. The genes are TRBV14 and TRBJ1-1, with no clear D. The germline V gene has CDR1 SGHDN and CDR2 FVKESK. With 4 bases removed from V and 2 bases from J, the gap between germline ends came to 14 bases. CDR3 size: 15 residues.

The V call is TRBV30, the J call TRBJ2-1; D not resolved. This CDR3 has 12 amino acids. V was pared by 0 bases and J by 4 bases, with 4 bases between. Germline loops: CDR1 GTSNPN, CDR2 SVGIG (reference sequence). The CDR3 is CAWSVFYNEQFF. DNA for the CDR3: TGTGCCTGGAGTGTATTTTACAATGAGCAGTTCTTC.

This clone was seen a single time. The CDR3 DNA is TGTGCCATCCAGGGGACGGGAGTTGATACGCAGTATTTT. It translates to CAIQGTGVDTQYF. The chain combines TRBV10-3 with TRBJ2-3; perhaps D is TRBD1 or TRBD2 (6 bases each). This CDR3 has 13 residues. The V gene's germline CDR1 is ENHRY and CDR2 SYGVKD. V gave up 8 bases and J gave up 6 bases, with 15 bases separating them.

The chain is built from TRBV7-3 and TRBJ1-1, with D possibly matching TRBD1 (5 bases). The V gene lost 2 bases and the J gene lost 4 bases, with 8 bases spanning the gap. The CDR3 covers 13 residues. Germline-derived CDR1 and CDR2 are SGHTA and FQGTGA. The CDR3 coding sequence is TGTGCCAGCAGCTTACAGGGAGGCACTGAAGCTTTCTTT. Translated, it gives CASSLQGGTEAFF.

The V gene is TRBV9, the J gene TRBJ2-3; the match to TRBD2 covers 10 bases. The germline gives CDR1 SGDLS, CDR2 YYNGEE. V lost 3 bases, J lost 6 bases, and 10 bases stayed unmatched. The CDR3 totals 16 residues. The CDR3 DNA is TGTGCCAGCAGCGACCATCTAGCGGGAGTTGGTGATACGCAGTATTTT. Translated: CASSDHLAGVGDTQYF.